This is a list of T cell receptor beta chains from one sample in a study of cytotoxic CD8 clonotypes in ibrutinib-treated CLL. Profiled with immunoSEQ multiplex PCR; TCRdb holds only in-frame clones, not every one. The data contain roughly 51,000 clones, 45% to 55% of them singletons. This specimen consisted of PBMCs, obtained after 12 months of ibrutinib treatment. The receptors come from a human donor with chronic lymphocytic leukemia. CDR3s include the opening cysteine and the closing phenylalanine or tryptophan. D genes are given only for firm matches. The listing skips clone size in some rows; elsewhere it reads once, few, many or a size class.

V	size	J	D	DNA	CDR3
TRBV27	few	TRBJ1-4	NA	TGTGCCAGCAGTTTTGGGCGGACAGCAGAAAAACTGTTTTTT	CASSFGRTAEKLFF
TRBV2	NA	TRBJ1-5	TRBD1	TGTGCCAGCAGCCCAAGGGGACAGGGGGCCGGTCAGCCCCAGCATTTT	CASSPRGQGAGQPQHF
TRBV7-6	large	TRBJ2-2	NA	TGTGCCAGCAGACCTGGACAGCTCATGAACACCGGGGAGCTGTTTTTT	CASRPGQLMNTGELFF
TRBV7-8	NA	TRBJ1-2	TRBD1	TGTGCCAGCAGCTTAGGGGCGACAGGGAACTATGGCTACACCTTC	CASSLGATGNYGYTF
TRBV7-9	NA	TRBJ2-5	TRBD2	TGTGCCAGCAGCTTTGGGGAGGGGGAGACCCAGTACTTC	CASSFGEGETQYF
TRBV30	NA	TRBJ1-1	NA	TGTGCCTGGAGTGTAGATGCGAACACTGAAGCTTTCTTT	CAWSVDANTEAFF
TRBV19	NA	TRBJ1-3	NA	TGTGCCAGTAGTATAGGCTTCGGGGGCGGAAACACCATATATTTT	CASSIGFGGGNTIYF
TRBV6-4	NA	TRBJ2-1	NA	TGTGCCAGCAGTGACCAGGGGAGAGAGCAGTTCTTC	CASSDQGREQFF
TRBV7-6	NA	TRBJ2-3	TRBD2	TGTGCCAGCAGCTTATCGGGCGGGAGCCCCACAGATACGCAGTATTTT	CASSLSGGSPTDTQYF
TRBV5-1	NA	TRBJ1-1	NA	TGCGCCAGCAGCTTGGACCCCCCGGGGGTGAACACTGAAGCTTTCTTT	CASSLDPPGVNTEAFF
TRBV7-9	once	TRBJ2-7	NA	TGTGCCAGCTTCCGGGACGGGACCTACGAGCAGTACTTC	CASFRDGTYEQYF
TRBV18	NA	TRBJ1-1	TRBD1	TGTGCCAGCTCACGACAGGGTAACACTGAAGCTTTCTTT	CASSRQGNTEAFF
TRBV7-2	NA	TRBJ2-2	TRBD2	TGTGCCAGCAGCTTAGTAAGCGGGGCTGGGTCCGGGGAGCTGTTTTTT	CASSLVSGAGSGELFF
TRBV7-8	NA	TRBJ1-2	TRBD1	TGTGCCAGCAGCTTAGTAGGCCAGGGGGTCTTCCATGGCTACACCTTC	CASSLVGQGVFHGYTF
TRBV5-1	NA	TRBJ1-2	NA	TGCGCCAGCAGCTTGGGGGCAGGGAATGGCTACACCTTC	CASSLGAGNGYTF
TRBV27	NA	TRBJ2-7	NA	TGTGCCAGCAGTCCCCCGGGACTGACGACCGAGCAGTACTTC	CASSPPGLTTEQYF
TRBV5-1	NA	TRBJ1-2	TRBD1	TGCGCCAGCAGCTTAGGACAGGGTTTTTCTGGCTACACCTTC	CASSLGQGFSGYTF
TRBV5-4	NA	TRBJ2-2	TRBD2	TGTGCCAGCAGCTCTATAGCGGGGGCCGGGGAGCTGTTTTTT	CASSSIAGAGELFF
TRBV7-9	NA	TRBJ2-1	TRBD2	TGTGCCAGCAGCCCTGGACTAGCGGCAAACAATGAGCAGTTCTTC	CASSPGLAANNEQFF
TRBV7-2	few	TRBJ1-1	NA	TGTGCCAGCAGCAGCGGGGCAGGGTGGAACACTGAAGCTTTCTTT	CASSSGAGWNTEAFF
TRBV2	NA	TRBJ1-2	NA	TGTGCCAGGATCGGCTTTAACTATGGCTACACCTTC	CARIGFNYGYTF
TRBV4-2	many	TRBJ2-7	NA	TGTGCCAGCAGCCAAGATCTGCGCGCAACCTACGAGCAGTACTTC	CASSQDLRATYEQYF
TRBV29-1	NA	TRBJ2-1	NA	TGCAGCGTTGAAATCCAGACCGTCTACAATGAGCAGTTCTTC	CSVEIQTVYNEQFF
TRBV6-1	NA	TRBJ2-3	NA	TGTGCCAGCAGTGAAATGGATACGCAGTATTTT	CASSEMDTQYF
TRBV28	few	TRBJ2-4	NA	TGTGCCAGCTACTCTAGCCACCAAAACATTCAGTACTTC	CASYSSHQNIQYF
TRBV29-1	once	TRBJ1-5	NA	TGCAGCGTTGAAGCGCCCATTGGGGCAGGGCTGAGTAGCAATCAGCCCCAGCATTTT	CSVEAPIGAGLSSNQPQHF
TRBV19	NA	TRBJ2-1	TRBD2	TGTGCCAGTAGTCGGGCTAGCGGGGATAAAGAGCAGTTCTTC	CASSRASGDKEQFF
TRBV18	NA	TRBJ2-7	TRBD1	TGTGCCAGCTCACTCGGACAGGCCGCCTACGAGCAGTACTTC	CASSLGQAAYEQYF
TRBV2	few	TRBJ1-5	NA	TGTGCCAGCACGGAGGGGAATCAGCCCCAGCATTTT	CASTEGNQPQHF
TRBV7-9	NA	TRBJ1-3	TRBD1	TGTGCCAGCAGCTTAAGCTTGACAGGGTCTGGAAACACCATATATTTT	CASSLSLTGSGNTIYF
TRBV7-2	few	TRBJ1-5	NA	TGTGCCAGCAGCCCCCTCGCCGGGGGCGGGAATCAGCCCCAGCATTTT	CASSPLAGGGNQPQHF
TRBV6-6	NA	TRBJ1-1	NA	TGTGCCAGCAGGTATGGAGGGGCTGGGACTGAAGCTTTCTTT	CASRYGGAGTEAFF
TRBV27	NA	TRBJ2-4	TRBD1	TGTGCCAGCAGGCCCTTGGACAGGGGAGGTTTAAACATTCAGTACTTC	CASRPLDRGGLNIQYF
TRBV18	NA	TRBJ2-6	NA	TGTGCCAGCTCCCCTTCTGGGGCCAACGTCCTGACTTTC	CASSPSGANVLTF
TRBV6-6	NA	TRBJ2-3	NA	TGTGCCAGCGTCGTGGCGGCAAGCACAGATACGCAGTATTTT	CASVVAASTDTQYF
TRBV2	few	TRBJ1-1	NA	TGTGCCAGCAGATACGCTTCTGGGACCTACACTGAAGCTTTCTTT	CASRYASGTYTEAFF
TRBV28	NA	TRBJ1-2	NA	TGTGCCAGCAGTTTACGAGATCAAGGAACTAATGGCTACACCTTC	CASSLRDQGTNGYTF
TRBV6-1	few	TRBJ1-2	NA	TGTGCCAGCATTCCGACAGGAACCTATGGCTACACCTTC	CASIPTGTYGYTF
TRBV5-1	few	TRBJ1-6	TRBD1	TGCGCCAGCAGCCTGGGACAGGGTGGTTCACCCCTCCACTTT	CASSLGQGGSPLHF
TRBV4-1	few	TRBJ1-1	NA	TGCGCCAGCAGCATCGTCCCGAACACTGAAGCTTTCTTT	CASSIVPNTEAFF
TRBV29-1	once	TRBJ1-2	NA	TGCAGCGTTGCAAAAGAAGGGGGCTATGGCTACACCTTC	CSVAKEGGYGYTF
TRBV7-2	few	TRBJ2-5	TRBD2	TGTGCCAGCAGCTTTTTCCTAGCGGGGAAAGAGACCCAGTACTTC	CASSFFLAGKETQYF
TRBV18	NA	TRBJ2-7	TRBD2	TGTGCCAGCTCACCACCCGGGGGGGCCTACGAGCAGTACTTC	CASSPPGGAYEQYF
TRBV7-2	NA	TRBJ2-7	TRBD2	TGTGCCAGCAGCCGTAGCGGGACGAGCTCCTACGAGCAGTACTTC	CASSRSGTSSYEQYF
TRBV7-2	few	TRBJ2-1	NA	TGTGCCAGCAGCCGCACCGGGTCCCTCGGGGCCCATGAGCAGTTCTTC	CASSRTGSLGAHEQFF
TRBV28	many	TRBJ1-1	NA	TGTGCCAGCATTCACCAGGGGAGTTCCACTGAAGCTTTCTTT	CASIHQGSSTEAFF
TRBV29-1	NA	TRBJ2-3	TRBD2	TGCAGCGTTGTTCTATTTACTAGCGGGAGTTACACAGATACGCAGTATTTT	CSVVLFTSGSYTDTQYF
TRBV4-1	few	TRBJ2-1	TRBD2	TGCGCCAGCAGCCAAGACGGGAGGCCCTACAATGAGCAGTTCTTC	CASSQDGRPYNEQFF
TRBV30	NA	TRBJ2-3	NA	TGTGCCTGGAGCCCCGGGAGCGTAGATACGCAGTATTTT	CAWSPGSVDTQYF
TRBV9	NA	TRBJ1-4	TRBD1	TGTGCCAGCAGCGGACGGGACAGGGTTAACGAAAAACTGTTTTTT	CASSGRDRVNEKLFF
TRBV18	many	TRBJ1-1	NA	TGTGCCAGCTCTCCCCTCGCGGACACTGAAGCTTTCTTT	CASSPLADTEAFF
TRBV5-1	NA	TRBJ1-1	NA	TGCGCCAGCAGCTTGGAAACCATCACTGAAGCTTTCTTT	CASSLETITEAFF
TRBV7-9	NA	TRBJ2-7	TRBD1	TGTGCCAGCAGCCCGGGGACAGGCTGGACCTACGAGCAGTACTTC	CASSPGTGWTYEQYF
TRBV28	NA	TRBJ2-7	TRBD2	TGTGCCAGCAGCTCTAACGGGAGGAGCGAGCAGTACTTC	CASSSNGRSEQYF
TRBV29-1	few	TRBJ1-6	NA	TGCAGCGTCCTAGGGGACTACAATTCACCCCTCCACTTT	CSVLGDYNSPLHF